This T cell receptor (beta chain) was recorded in a study of cytomegalovirus exposure and HLA in healthy donors. Background on the study: Tens of millions of unique TCRs from HLA-typed donors were held in an early release of data.

This clone was seen once. This CDR3 spans 15 amino acids. The J segment lost 4 bases and the V segment lost 0 bases, leaving 5 bases of the junction unmatched. Germline V CDR1 and CDR2: LNHDA, SQIVND (reference sequence). Use of 60 Vbeta and 13 Jbeta primers characterized the PCR. Here immunoSEQ multiplex PCR was the method, and the copy in TCRdb shows in-frame clones only, minus some. Of some 180,000 clones in the sample, roughly four fifths are singletons; the top ten hold about 1.5%. The TCR sequence derives from a man aged 18 to 29 in good health and CMV-seronegative. The sample taken for sequencing was PBMCs. The J gene is TRBJ1-2, the V gene TRBV19; TRBD1 matches 7 bases. CDR3 bases: TGTGCCAGTAGTATAGAAGGGGGCGCGGGCTATGGCTACACCTTC. Residues: CASSIEGGAGYGYTF.